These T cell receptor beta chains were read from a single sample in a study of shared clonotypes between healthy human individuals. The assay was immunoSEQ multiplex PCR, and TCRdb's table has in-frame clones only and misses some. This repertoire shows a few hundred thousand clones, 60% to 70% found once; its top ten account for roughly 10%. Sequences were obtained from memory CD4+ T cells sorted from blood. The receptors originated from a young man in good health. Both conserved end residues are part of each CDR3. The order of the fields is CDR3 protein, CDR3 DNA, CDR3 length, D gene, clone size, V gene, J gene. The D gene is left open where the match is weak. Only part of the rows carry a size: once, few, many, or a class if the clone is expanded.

cdr3_aa: CASSDSSSTNEQFF; cdr3_nt: TGTGCCAGCAGTGACTCTTCTTCCACCAATGAGCAGTTCTTC; cdr3_length: 14; d_call: NA; clone_size: once; v_call: TRBV2; j_call: TRBJ2-1
cdr3_aa: CASSLVPGQVIAGELFF; cdr3_nt: TGTGCCAGCAGCTTAGTCCCGGGACAGGTGATTGCCGGGGAGCTGTTTTTT; cdr3_length: 17; d_call: TRBD1; clone_size: NA; v_call: TRBV7-8; j_call: TRBJ2-2
cdr3_aa: CASSVVGTSGTYNEQFF; cdr3_nt: TGTGCCAGCAGCGTAGTTGGGACTAGCGGGACGTACAATGAGCAGTTCTTC; cdr3_length: 17; d_call: TRBD2; clone_size: NA; v_call: TRBV9; j_call: TRBJ2-1
cdr3_aa: CASSPRGSEQFF; cdr3_nt: TGTGCCAGCTCACCGAGGGGCAGTGAGCAGTTCTTC; cdr3_length: 12; d_call: NA; clone_size: NA; v_call: TRBV18; j_call: TRBJ2-1
cdr3_aa: CASSLGLASGANVLTF; cdr3_nt: TGTGCCAGCAGCTTGGGACTAGCGTCCGGGGCCAACGTCCTGACTTTC; cdr3_length: 16; d_call: TRBD2; clone_size: NA; v_call: TRBV5-5; j_call: TRBJ2-6
cdr3_aa: CASRPRKGAFEAFF; cdr3_nt: TGTGCCAGCAGACCTCGCAAGGGGGCGTTTGAAGCTTTCTTT; cdr3_length: 14; d_call: TRBD1; clone_size: NA; v_call: TRBV7-9; j_call: TRBJ1-1
cdr3_aa: CASSGIAGGSYNEQFF; cdr3_nt: TGTGCCAGCAGTGGGATAGCGGGAGGATCCTACAATGAGCAGTTCTTC; cdr3_length: 16; d_call: TRBD2; clone_size: NA; v_call: TRBV6-1; j_call: TRBJ2-1
cdr3_aa: CASSLLTGLAGVAGELFF; cdr3_nt: TGTGCCAGCAGCTTATTGACGGGACTAGCGGGAGTAGCCGGGGAGCTGTTTTTT; cdr3_length: 18; d_call: TRBD2; clone_size: many; v_call: TRBV7-3; j_call: TRBJ2-2
cdr3_aa: CAIRTTGITAEAFF; cdr3_nt: TGTGCCATCAGGACGACAGGGATCACGGCTGAAGCTTTCTTT; cdr3_length: 14; d_call: TRBD1; clone_size: NA; v_call: TRBV10-3; j_call: TRBJ1-1
cdr3_aa: CATQDTTGELFF; cdr3_nt: TGCGCCACCCAGGATACAACCGGGGAGCTGTTTTTT; cdr3_length: 12; d_call: NA; clone_size: NA; v_call: TRBV5-1; j_call: TRBJ2-2
cdr3_aa: CASSLEPGRGIYEQYF; cdr3_nt: TGTGCCAGCAGCTTAGAACCGGGACGGGGGATCTACGAGCAGTACTTC; cdr3_length: 16; d_call: NA; clone_size: NA; v_call: TRBV7-2; j_call: TRBJ2-7
cdr3_aa: CSEDTDTQYF; cdr3_nt: TGCAGCGAGGACACAGATACGCAGTATTTT; cdr3_length: 10; d_call: NA; clone_size: NA; v_call: TRBV29-1; j_call: TRBJ2-3
cdr3_aa: CASSLTVWAGVTADTQYF; cdr3_nt: TGTGCCAGCTCCTTAACCGTCTGGGCGGGAGTAACCGCAGATACGCAGTATTTT; cdr3_length: 18; d_call: TRBD2; clone_size: once; v_call: TRBV5-6; j_call: TRBJ2-3
cdr3_aa: CASARVGATDTQYF; cdr3_nt: TGCGCCAGCGCCCGCGTTGGGGCCACAGATACGCAGTATTTT; cdr3_length: 14; d_call: NA; clone_size: once; v_call: TRBV5-1; j_call: TRBJ2-3
cdr3_aa: CASRNSGTSEQYF; cdr3_nt: TGTGCCAGCAGAAACTCCGGGACATCCGAGCAGTACTTC; cdr3_length: 13; d_call: NA; clone_size: NA; v_call: TRBV6-5; j_call: TRBJ2-7
cdr3_aa: CASSLQSSYGYTF; cdr3_nt: TGCGCCAGCAGCTTGCAGAGCTCCTATGGCTACACCTTC; cdr3_length: 13; d_call: NA; clone_size: NA; v_call: TRBV5-1; j_call: TRBJ1-2
cdr3_aa: CASSEVQPPWANVLTF; cdr3_nt: TGTGCCAGCAGTGAGGTCCAGCCCCCCTGGGCCAACGTCCTGACTTTC; cdr3_length: 16; d_call: NA; clone_size: NA; v_call: TRBV6-1; j_call: TRBJ2-6
cdr3_aa: CSVEGDSGANVLTF; cdr3_nt: TGCAGCGTTGAGGGGGACTCTGGGGCCAACGTCCTGACTTTC; cdr3_length: 14; d_call: NA; clone_size: NA; v_call: TRBV29-1; j_call: TRBJ2-6
cdr3_aa: CASSLFVQSSSGANVLTF; cdr3_nt: TGTGCCAGCAGTTTATTCGTCCAAAGCAGCTCTGGGGCCAACGTCCTGACTTTC; cdr3_length: 18; d_call: NA; clone_size: NA; v_call: TRBV27; j_call: TRBJ2-6
cdr3_aa: CATSRARGQGSTNEKLFF; cdr3_nt: TGTGCCACCAGCAGAGCTCGAGGACAGGGCTCAACTAATGAAAAACTGTTTTTT; cdr3_length: 18; d_call: TRBD1; clone_size: NA; v_call: TRBV15; j_call: TRBJ1-4
cdr3_aa: CASSSLALAAQYF; cdr3_nt: TGTGCCAGCAGTTCCCTAGCCCTGGCGGCGCAGTACTTC; cdr3_length: 13; d_call: NA; clone_size: NA; v_call: TRBV28; j_call: TRBJ2-7
cdr3_aa: CASSSPRGSYEQYF; cdr3_nt: TGTGCCAGCAGCTCCCCGAGGGGCTCCTACGAGCAGTACTTC; cdr3_length: 14; d_call: NA; clone_size: NA; v_call: TRBV7-2; j_call: TRBJ2-7
cdr3_aa: CASSLLGTSTDTQYF; cdr3_nt: TGTGCCAGCAGCTTATTAGGGACTTCCACAGATACGCAGTATTTT; cdr3_length: 15; d_call: NA; clone_size: few; v_call: TRBV5-4; j_call: TRBJ2-3
cdr3_aa: CATSVGQGVRQFF; cdr3_nt: TGTGCCACCAGCGTTGGACAGGGGGTACGGCAGTTCTTC; cdr3_length: 13; d_call: TRBD1; clone_size: NA; v_call: TRBV15; j_call: TRBJ2-1
cdr3_aa: CASSLITLSQLLNTEAFF; cdr3_nt: TGTGCCAGCAGCTTAATTACGCTATCACAGCTATTGAACACTGAAGCTTTCTTT; cdr3_length: 18; d_call: NA; clone_size: NA; v_call: TRBV7-2; j_call: TRBJ1-1
cdr3_aa: CASSEGWVETQYF; cdr3_nt: TGTGCCAGCAGTGAAGGATGGGTAGAGACCCAGTACTTC; cdr3_length: 13; d_call: NA; clone_size: NA; v_call: TRBV6-1; j_call: TRBJ2-5
cdr3_aa: CASSFLPGQGYNEQFF; cdr3_nt: TGCGCCAGCAGCTTTTTACCGGGACAGGGTTACAATGAGCAGTTCTTC; cdr3_length: 16; d_call: TRBD1; clone_size: many; v_call: TRBV5-1; j_call: TRBJ2-1
cdr3_aa: CASSEGDYGYTF; cdr3_nt: TGTGCCAGCAGTGAAGGGGATTATGGCTACACCTTC; cdr3_length: 12; d_call: NA; clone_size: NA; v_call: TRBV6-1; j_call: TRBJ1-2
cdr3_aa: CASSPVLNEQFF; cdr3_nt: TGTGCCAGCTCACCGGTACTGAATGAGCAGTTCTTC; cdr3_length: 12; d_call: NA; clone_size: NA; v_call: TRBV18; j_call: TRBJ2-1
cdr3_aa: CASSEAGTAYNEQFF; cdr3_nt: TGTGCCAGCAGTGAAGCCGGGACAGCTTACAATGAGCAGTTCTTC; cdr3_length: 15; d_call: TRBD1; clone_size: few; v_call: TRBV2; j_call: TRBJ2-1
cdr3_aa: CASTPGGSSYGYTF; cdr3_nt: TGTGCCAGCACCCCCGGGGGCAGCTCCTATGGCTACACCTTC; cdr3_length: 14; d_call: NA; clone_size: NA; v_call: TRBV6-5; j_call: TRBJ1-2
cdr3_aa: CASSLGTSGSDEQFF; cdr3_nt: TGTGCCAGCAGCCTAGGGACTAGCGGGAGCGATGAGCAGTTCTTC; cdr3_length: 15; d_call: TRBD2; clone_size: few; v_call: TRBV7-9; j_call: TRBJ2-1
cdr3_aa: CASTRDAGFRYEQYF; cdr3_nt: TGTGCCAGCACCCGGGATGCGGGGTTTCGGTACGAGCAGTACTTC; cdr3_length: 15; d_call: NA; clone_size: NA; v_call: TRBV6-5; j_call: TRBJ2-7
cdr3_aa: CASSLSGGRAQNIQYF; cdr3_nt: TGTGCCAGCTCACTCTCCGGCGGGAGGGCCCAAAACATTCAGTACTTC; cdr3_length: 16; d_call: TRBD2; clone_size: NA; v_call: TRBV18; j_call: TRBJ2-4
cdr3_aa: CASSLPGGRGYEQYF; cdr3_nt: TGTGCCAGCAGCTTGCCGGGAGGGAGGGGGTACGAGCAGTACTTC; cdr3_length: 15; d_call: TRBD2; clone_size: NA; v_call: TRBV5-5; j_call: TRBJ2-7
cdr3_aa: CASSVASGRAPEQFF; cdr3_nt: TGTGCCAGCAGTGTGGCTAGCGGGAGGGCTCCAGAGCAGTTCTTC; cdr3_length: 15; d_call: TRBD2; clone_size: NA; v_call: TRBV6-1; j_call: TRBJ2-1
cdr3_aa: CASSLSRGPYEQYF; cdr3_nt: TGTGCCAGCAGCTTATCACGGGGTCCCTACGAGCAGTACTTC; cdr3_length: 14; d_call: NA; clone_size: NA; v_call: TRBV11-1; j_call: TRBJ2-7
cdr3_aa: CASSHITGDGYNEQFF; cdr3_nt: TGCGCCAGCAGCCATATCACAGGGGATGGGTACAATGAGCAGTTCTTC; cdr3_length: 16; d_call: TRBD1; clone_size: NA; v_call: TRBV4-3; j_call: TRBJ2-1
cdr3_aa: CASSQGGTRQYF; cdr3_nt: TGTGCCAGCAGCCAAGGGGGGACCAGGCAGTACTTC; cdr3_length: 12; d_call: NA; clone_size: few; v_call: TRBV14; j_call: TRBJ2-7
cdr3_aa: CASSGVGQGVYQPQHF; cdr3_nt: TGTGCCAGCAGTGGGGTCGGGCAGGGGGTTTATCAGCCCCAGCATTTT; cdr3_length: 16; d_call: TRBD1; clone_size: few; v_call: TRBV2; j_call: TRBJ1-5
cdr3_aa: CASSQDGGRISRTQYF; cdr3_nt: TGCGCCAGCAGCCAAGACGGGGGCCGTATCTCAAGGACCCAGTACTTC; cdr3_length: 16; d_call: NA; clone_size: NA; v_call: TRBV4-1; j_call: TRBJ2-5
cdr3_aa: CASSTGTGVREQYF; cdr3_nt: TGTGCCAGTAGTACCGGGACAGGGGTACGCGAGCAGTACTTC; cdr3_length: 14; d_call: TRBD1; clone_size: few; v_call: TRBV19; j_call: TRBJ2-7
cdr3_aa: CASSLLDRGGYEQYF; cdr3_nt: TGTGCCAGCAGTTTATTGGACAGGGGGGGTTACGAGCAGTACTTC; cdr3_length: 15; d_call: TRBD1; clone_size: NA; v_call: TRBV28; j_call: TRBJ2-7
cdr3_aa: CASQKRDPYEQYF; cdr3_nt: TGTGCCAGTCAAAAGCGGGATCCCTACGAGCAGTACTTC; cdr3_length: 13; d_call: TRBD2; clone_size: NA; v_call: TRBV7-3; j_call: TRBJ2-7
cdr3_aa: CASSSRLGPYNEQFF; cdr3_nt: TGTGCCAGCAGCTCCCGCCTAGGCCCCTACAATGAGCAGTTCTTC; cdr3_length: 15; d_call: NA; clone_size: NA; v_call: TRBV11-2; j_call: TRBJ2-1
cdr3_aa: CASSGGTQTYNEQFF; cdr3_nt: TGTGCCAGCAGCGGGGGGACTCAAACCTACAATGAGCAGTTCTTC; cdr3_length: 15; d_call: NA; clone_size: NA; v_call: TRBV5-4; j_call: TRBJ2-1
cdr3_aa: CATSTNSGANVLTF; cdr3_nt: TGTGCCACCAGCACAAACTCTGGGGCCAACGTCCTGACTTTC; cdr3_length: 14; d_call: NA; clone_size: NA; v_call: TRBV15; j_call: TRBJ2-6
cdr3_aa: CASSLVAETQYF; cdr3_nt: TGTGCCAGCAGCTTGGTGGCGGAGACCCAGTACTTC; cdr3_length: 12; d_call: NA; clone_size: few; v_call: TRBV11-2; j_call: TRBJ2-5
cdr3_aa: CASSLWGAYEQYF; cdr3_nt: TGTGCCAGCAGCTTATGGGGGGCCTACGAGCAGTACTTC; cdr3_length: 13; d_call: NA; clone_size: NA; v_call: TRBV5-8; j_call: TRBJ2-7
cdr3_aa: CATPSTGKADNEQFF; cdr3_nt: TGTGCCACTCCATCGACAGGGAAAGCGGACAATGAGCAGTTCTTC; cdr3_length: 15; d_call: TRBD1; clone_size: few; v_call: TRBV19; j_call: TRBJ2-1
cdr3_aa: CASSSTGTGTVNTEAFF; cdr3_nt: TGTGCCAGCAGTTCAACCGGGACAGGGACGGTGAACACTGAAGCTTTCTTT; cdr3_length: 17; d_call: TRBD1; clone_size: few; v_call: TRBV28; j_call: TRBJ1-1
cdr3_aa: CASRVRTGAQETQYF; cdr3_nt: TGTGCCAGCAGGGTCCGGACAGGTGCCCAAGAGACCCAGTACTTC; cdr3_length: 15; d_call: TRBD1; clone_size: few; v_call: TRBV2; j_call: TRBJ2-5
cdr3_aa: CASSTSQLANYNEQFF; cdr3_nt: TGTGCCAGTAGTACCTCCCAACTAGCTAACTACAATGAGCAGTTCTTC; cdr3_length: 16; d_call: NA; clone_size: NA; v_call: TRBV19; j_call: TRBJ2-1
cdr3_aa: CASSLDLGQVGGYTF; cdr3_nt: TGCGCCAGCAGCTTGGATTTGGGACAGGTCGGCGGCTACACCTTC; cdr3_length: 15; d_call: TRBD1; clone_size: NA; v_call: TRBV5-1; j_call: TRBJ1-2